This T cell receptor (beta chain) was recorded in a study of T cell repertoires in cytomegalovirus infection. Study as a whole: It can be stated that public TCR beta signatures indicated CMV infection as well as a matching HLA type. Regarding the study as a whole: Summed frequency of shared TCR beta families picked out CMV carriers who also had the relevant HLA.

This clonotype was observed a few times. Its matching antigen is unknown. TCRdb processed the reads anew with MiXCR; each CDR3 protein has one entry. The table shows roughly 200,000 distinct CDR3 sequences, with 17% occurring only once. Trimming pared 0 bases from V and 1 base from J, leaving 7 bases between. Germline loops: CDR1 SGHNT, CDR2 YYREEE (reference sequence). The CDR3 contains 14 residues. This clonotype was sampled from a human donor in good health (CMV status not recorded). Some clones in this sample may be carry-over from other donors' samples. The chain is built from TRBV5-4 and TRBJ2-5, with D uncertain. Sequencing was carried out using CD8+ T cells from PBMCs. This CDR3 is CASSLESSQETQYF. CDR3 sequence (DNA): TGTGCCAGCAGCTTGGAATCCTCCCAAGAGACCCAGTACTTC.